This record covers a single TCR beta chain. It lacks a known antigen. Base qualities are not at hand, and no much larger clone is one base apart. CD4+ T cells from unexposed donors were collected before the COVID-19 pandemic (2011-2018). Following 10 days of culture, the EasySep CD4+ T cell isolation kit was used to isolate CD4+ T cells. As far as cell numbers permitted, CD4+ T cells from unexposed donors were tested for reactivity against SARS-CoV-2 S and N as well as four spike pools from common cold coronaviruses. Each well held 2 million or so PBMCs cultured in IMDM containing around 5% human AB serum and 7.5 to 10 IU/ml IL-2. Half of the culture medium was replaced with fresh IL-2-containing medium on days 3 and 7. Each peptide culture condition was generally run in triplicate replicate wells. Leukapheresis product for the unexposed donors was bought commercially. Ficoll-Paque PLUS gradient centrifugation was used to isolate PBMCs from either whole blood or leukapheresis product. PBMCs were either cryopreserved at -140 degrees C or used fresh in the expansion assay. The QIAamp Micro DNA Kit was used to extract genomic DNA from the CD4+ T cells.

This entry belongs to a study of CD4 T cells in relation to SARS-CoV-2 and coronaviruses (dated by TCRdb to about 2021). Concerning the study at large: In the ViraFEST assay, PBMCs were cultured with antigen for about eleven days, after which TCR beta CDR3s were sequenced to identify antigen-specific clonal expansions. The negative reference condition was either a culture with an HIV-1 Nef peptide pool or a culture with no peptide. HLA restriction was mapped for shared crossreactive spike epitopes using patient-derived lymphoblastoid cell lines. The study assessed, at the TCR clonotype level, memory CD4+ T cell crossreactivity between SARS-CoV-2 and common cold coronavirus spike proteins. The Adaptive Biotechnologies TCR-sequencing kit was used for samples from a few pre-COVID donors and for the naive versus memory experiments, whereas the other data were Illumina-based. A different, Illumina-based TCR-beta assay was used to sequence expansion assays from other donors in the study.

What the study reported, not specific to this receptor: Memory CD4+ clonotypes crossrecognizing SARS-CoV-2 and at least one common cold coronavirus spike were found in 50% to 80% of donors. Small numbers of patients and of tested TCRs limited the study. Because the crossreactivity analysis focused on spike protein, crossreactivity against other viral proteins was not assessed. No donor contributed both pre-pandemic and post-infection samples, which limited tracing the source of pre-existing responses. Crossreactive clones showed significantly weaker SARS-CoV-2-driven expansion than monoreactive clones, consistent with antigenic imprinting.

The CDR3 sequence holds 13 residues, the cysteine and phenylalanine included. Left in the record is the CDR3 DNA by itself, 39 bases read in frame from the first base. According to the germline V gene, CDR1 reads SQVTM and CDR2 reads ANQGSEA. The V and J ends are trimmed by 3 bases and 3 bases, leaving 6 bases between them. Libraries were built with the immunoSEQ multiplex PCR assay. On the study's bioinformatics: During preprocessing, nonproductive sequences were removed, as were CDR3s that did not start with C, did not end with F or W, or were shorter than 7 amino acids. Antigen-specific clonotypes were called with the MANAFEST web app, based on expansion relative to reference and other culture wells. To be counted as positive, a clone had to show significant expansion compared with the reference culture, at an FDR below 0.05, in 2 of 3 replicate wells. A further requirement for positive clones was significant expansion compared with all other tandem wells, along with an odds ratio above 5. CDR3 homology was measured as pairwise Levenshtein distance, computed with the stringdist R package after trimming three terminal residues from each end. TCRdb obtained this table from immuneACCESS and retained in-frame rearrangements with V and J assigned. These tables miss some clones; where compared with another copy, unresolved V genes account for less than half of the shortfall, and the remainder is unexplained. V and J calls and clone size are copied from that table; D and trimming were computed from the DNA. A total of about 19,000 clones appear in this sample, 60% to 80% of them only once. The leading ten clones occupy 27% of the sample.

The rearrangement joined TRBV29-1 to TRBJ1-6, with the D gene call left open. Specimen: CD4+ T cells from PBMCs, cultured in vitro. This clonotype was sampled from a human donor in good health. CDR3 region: CSVEEGYNSPLHF. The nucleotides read TGCAGCGTTGAGGAAGGCTATAATTCACCCCTCCACTTT. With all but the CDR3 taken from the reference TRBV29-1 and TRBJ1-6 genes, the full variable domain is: SAVISQKPSRDICQRGTSLTIQCQVDSQVTMMFWYRQQPGQSLTLIATANQGSEATYESGFVIDKFPISRPNLTFSTLTVSNMSPEDSSIYLCSVEEGYNSPLHFGNGTRLTVT.